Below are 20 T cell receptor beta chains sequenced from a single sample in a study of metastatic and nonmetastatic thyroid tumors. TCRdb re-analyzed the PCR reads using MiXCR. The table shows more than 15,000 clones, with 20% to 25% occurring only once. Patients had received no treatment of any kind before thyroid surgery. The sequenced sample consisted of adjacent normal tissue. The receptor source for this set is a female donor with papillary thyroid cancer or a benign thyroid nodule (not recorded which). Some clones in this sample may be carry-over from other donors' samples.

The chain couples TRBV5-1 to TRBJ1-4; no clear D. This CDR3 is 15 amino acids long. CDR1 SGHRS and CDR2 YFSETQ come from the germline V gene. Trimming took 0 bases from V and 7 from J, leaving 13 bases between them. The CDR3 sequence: CASSLGWGSGEKLFF. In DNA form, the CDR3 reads TGCGCCAGCAGCTTGGGGTGGGGAAGTGGTGAAAAACTGTTTTTT.

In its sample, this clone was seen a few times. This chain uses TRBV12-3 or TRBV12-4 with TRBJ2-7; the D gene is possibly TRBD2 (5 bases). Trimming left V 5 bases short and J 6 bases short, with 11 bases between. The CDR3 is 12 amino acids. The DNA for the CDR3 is TGTGCCAGCAGTCCGGAGGTCGTCGAGCAGTACTTC. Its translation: CASSPEVVEQYF.

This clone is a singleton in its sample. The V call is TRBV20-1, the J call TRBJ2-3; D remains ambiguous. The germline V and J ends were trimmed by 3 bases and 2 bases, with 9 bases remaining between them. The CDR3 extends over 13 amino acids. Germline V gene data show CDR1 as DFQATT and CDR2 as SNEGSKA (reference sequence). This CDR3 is CSASSPNTDTQYF. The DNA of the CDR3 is TGCAGTGCTAGTTCCCCGAACACAGATACGCAGTATTTT.

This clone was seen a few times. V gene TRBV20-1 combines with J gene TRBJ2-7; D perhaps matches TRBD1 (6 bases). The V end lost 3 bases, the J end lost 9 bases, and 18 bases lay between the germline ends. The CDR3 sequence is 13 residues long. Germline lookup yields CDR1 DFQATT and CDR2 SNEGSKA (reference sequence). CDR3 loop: CSARITGSTGQYF. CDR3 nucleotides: TGCAGTGCTAGGATCACAGGGAGTACGGGGCAGTACTTC.

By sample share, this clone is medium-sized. CDR3 sequence: CASSDRTGAYEQYF. CDR3 DNA sequence: TGTGCCAGCAGTGACCGGACAGGGGCCTACGAGCAGTACTTC. This chain links TRBV6-2 or TRBV6-3 with TRBJ2-7; 9 bases line up with TRBD1. The CDR3 spans 14 residues. V dropped 5 bases and J dropped 2; count of bases not matched to a gene: 4. The germline CDR1 and CDR2 sequences are MNHEY and SVGEGT.

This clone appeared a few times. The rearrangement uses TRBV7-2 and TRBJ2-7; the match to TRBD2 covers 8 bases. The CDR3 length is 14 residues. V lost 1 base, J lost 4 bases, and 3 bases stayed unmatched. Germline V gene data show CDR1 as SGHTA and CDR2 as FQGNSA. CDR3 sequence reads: CASSLDGRDYEQYF. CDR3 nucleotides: TGTGCCAGCAGCTTAGACGGGAGGGATTACGAGCAGTACTTC. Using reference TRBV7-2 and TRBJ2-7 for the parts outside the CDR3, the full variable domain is GAGVSQSPSNKVTEKGKDVELRCDPISGHTALYWYRQSLGQGLEFLIYFQGNSAPDKSGLPSDRFSAERTGGSVSTLTIQRTQQEDSAVYLCASSLDGRDYEQYFGPGTRLTVT.

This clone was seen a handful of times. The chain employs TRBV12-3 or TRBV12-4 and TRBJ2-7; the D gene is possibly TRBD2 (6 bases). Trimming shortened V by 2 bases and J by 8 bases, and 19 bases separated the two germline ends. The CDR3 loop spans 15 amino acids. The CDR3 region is CASSLTAGWAVKQYF. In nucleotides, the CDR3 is TGTGCCAGCAGTTTAACGGCGGGGTGGGCAGTAAAGCAGTACTTC.

CDR3 bases: TGTGCCAGCAGCAACCGGGACAGCAATTCACCCCTCCACTTT. This encodes CASSNRDSNSPLHF. V usage is TRBV7-2 and J usage is TRBJ1-6; TRBD1 matches at 7 bases. This CDR3 spans 14 amino acids. V was pared by 5 bases and J by 7 bases, with 5 bases of the junction left unmatched. Germline values: CDR1 SGHTA, CDR2 FQGNSA.

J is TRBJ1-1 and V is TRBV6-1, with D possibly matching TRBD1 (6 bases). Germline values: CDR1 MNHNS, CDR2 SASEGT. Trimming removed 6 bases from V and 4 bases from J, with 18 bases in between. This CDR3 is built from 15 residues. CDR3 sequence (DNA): TGTGCCAGCAGGGAGCCAGGGGAAGGTAGCACTGAAGCTTTCTTT. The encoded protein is CASREPGEGSTEAFF.

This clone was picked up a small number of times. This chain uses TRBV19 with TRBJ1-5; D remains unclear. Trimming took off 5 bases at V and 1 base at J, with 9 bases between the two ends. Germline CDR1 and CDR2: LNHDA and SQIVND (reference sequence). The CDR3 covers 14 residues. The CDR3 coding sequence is TGTGCCAGTAGTGCCCCGGGGAGCAATCAGCCCCAGCATTTT. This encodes CASSAPGSNQPQHF.

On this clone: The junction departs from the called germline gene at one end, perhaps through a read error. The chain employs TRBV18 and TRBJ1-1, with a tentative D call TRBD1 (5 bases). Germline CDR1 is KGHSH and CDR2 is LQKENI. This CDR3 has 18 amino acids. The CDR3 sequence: CSSSRMRGLDHMNTEAFF. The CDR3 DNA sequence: TGTTCCAGCTCGCGCATGAGGGGCCTAGACCACATGAACACTGAAGCTTTCTTT.

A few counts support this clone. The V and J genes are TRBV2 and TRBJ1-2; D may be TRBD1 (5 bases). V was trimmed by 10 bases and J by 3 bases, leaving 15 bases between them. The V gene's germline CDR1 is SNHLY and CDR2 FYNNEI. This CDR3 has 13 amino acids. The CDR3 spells CATTVNVHYGYTF. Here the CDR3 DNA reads TGTGCCACGACAGTGAACGTTCACTATGGCTACACCTTC. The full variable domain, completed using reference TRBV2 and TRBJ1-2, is EPEVTQTPSHQVTQMGQEVILRCVPISNHLYFYWYRQILGQKVEFLVSFYNNEISEKSEIFDDQFSVERPDGSNFTLKIRSTKLEDSAMYFCATTVNVHYGYTFGSGTRLTVV.

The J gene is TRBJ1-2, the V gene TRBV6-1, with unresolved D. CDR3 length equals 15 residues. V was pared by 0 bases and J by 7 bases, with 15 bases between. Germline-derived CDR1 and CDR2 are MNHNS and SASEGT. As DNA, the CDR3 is TGTGCCAGCAGTGAAGCGCTTCGGGGTTTGGGTGGCTACACCTTC. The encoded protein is CASSEALRGLGGYTF.

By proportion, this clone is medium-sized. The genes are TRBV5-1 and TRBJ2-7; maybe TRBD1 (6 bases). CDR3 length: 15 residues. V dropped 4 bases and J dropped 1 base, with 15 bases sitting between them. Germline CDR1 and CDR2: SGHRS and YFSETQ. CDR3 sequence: CASSTNLGQSYEQYF. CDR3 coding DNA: TGCGCCAGCAGCACTAACCTAGGACAGTCCTACGAGCAGTACTTC.

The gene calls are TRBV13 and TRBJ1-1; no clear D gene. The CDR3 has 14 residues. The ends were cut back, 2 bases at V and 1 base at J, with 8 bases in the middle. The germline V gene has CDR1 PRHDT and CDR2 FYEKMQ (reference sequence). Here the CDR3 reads CASSLMTGNTEAFF. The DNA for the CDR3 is TGTGCCAGCAGCTTAATGACGGGGAACACTGAAGCTTTCTTT.

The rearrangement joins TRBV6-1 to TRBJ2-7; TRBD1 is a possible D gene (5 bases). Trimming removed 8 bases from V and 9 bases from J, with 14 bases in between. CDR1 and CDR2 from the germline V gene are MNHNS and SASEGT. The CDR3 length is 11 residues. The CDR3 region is CASDSGAVQYV. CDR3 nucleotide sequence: TGTGCCAGCGACTCTGGGGCGGTGCAGTACGTC.

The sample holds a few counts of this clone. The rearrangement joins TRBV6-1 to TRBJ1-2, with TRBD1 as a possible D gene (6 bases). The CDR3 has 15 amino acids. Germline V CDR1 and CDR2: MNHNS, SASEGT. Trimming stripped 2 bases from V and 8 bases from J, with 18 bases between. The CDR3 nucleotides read TGTGCCAGCAGTGAATACGGGACCGGGGGGCGAGGCTACACCTTC. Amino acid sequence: CASSEYGTGGRGYTF.

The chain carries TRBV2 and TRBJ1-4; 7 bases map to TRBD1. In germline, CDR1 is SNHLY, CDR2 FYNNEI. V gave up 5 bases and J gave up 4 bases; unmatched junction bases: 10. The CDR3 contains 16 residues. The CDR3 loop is CASSPNRGQNNEKLFF. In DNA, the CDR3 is TGTGCCAGCAGTCCGAATCGGGGACAGAATAATGAAAAACTGTTTTTT.

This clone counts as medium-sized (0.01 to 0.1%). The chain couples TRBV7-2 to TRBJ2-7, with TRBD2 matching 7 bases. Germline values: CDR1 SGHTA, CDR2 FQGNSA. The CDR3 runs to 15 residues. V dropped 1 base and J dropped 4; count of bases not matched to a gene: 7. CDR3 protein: CASSLGLAELYEQYF. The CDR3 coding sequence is TGTGCCAGCAGCTTAGGCCTAGCGGAGCTATACGAGCAGTACTTC. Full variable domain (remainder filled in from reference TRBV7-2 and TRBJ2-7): GAGVSQSPSNKVTEKGKDVELRCDPISGHTALYWYRQSLGQGLEFLIYFQGNSAPDKSGLPSDRFSAERTGGSVSTLTIQRTQQEDSAVYLCASSLGLAELYEQYFGPGTRLTVT.

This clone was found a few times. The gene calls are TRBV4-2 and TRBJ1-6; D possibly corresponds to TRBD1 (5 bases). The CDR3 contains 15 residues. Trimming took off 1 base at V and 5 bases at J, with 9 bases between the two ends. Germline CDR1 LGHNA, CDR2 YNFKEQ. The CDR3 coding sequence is TGTGCCAGCAGCCAAGTTGGGGGGGATAATTCACCCCTCCACTTT. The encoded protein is CASSQVGGDNSPLHF.